A selection of T cell receptor beta chains follows, all from one sample in a study of blood T cells in healthy people across ages. MiXCR, applied by TCRdb to the 5' RACE reads, yields one record per CDR3 protein. The sample carries 700,000 or so distinct CDR3 sequences, roughly 41% recorded once. Sequencing was done on a sample of blood. These receptors were taken from a man older than 75 in good health. Both conserved end residues are part of each CDR3. The D gene is left open where the match is weak. Size is omitted from some rows. Given values are once, few, many or a class for expanded clones.

abundance	v_gene	j_gene	d_gene	CDR3aa	CDR3nt
-	TRBV14	TRBJ2-5	TRBD2	CASSLTSGRRYEQETQYF	TGTGCCAGCAGCCTCACTAGCGGACGAAGATATGAGCAAGAGACCCAGTACTTC
-	TRBV7-2	TRBJ1-6	-	CASSLVKTENSPLHF	TGTGCCAGCAGCTTAGTGAAGACAGAGAATTCACCCCTCCACTTT
-	TRBV6-2/TRBV6-3	TRBJ2-1	TRBD2	CASRTPLAGVINEQFF	TGTGCCAGCAGGACCCCTCTAGCGGGAGTTATTAATGAGCAGTTCTTC
few	TRBV27	TRBJ2-1	-	CASRRVWEQFF	TGTGCCAGCAGGAGAGTCTGGGAGCAGTTCTTC
few	TRBV5-1	TRBJ2-5	-	CASSLIRRLQETQYF	TGCGCCAGCAGCTTGATACGAAGACTCCAAGAGACCCAGTACTTC
-	TRBV27	TRBJ2-1	-	CASSSKNIYEQFF	TGTGCCAGCAGTTCCAAAAATATCTACGAGCAGTTCTTC
-	TRBV7-9	TRBJ2-5	TRBD2	CASSPGTSGSFDEQYF	TGTGCCAGCAGCCCTGGGACTAGCGGGAGTTTCGATGAGCAGTACTTC
-	TRBV4-3	TRBJ2-5	TRBD2	CASSQDATSQTQYF	TGCGCCAGCAGCCAAGATGCGACTAGCCAGACCCAGTACTTC
-	TRBV28	TRBJ2-4	-	CASSLFGGAKNIQYF	TGTGCCAGCAGTTTATTCGGGGGAGCCAAAAACATTCAGTACTTC
many	TRBV11-2	TRBJ2-3	TRBD2	CASSLDFGGSADTQYF	TGTGCCAGCAGCTTAGATTTCGGCGGGAGCGCAGATACGCAGTATTTT
-	TRBV9	TRBJ2-5	-	CASSVTSTQETQYF	TGTGCCAGCAGCGTAACTAGTACCCAAGAGACCCAGTACTTC
-	TRBV7-9	TRBJ2-5	-	CASSEIEVSETQYF	TGTGCCAGCAGCGAAATAGAGGTATCAGAGACCCAGTACTTC
-	TRBV21-1	TRBJ1-5	-	CASSKPGQDDGQPQHF	TGTGCCAGCAGCAAACCAGGGCAGGACGACGGTCAGCCCCAGCATTTT
-	TRBV6-2/TRBV6-3	TRBJ1-5	TRBD1	CASSEGGPNQPQHF	TGTGCCAGCAGCGAAGGGGGCCCCAATCAGCCCCAGCATTTT
few	TRBV6-1	TRBJ2-6	-	CASSGGYTGANVLTF	TGTGCCAGCAGTGGGGGGTACACTGGGGCCAACGTCCTGACTTTC
-	TRBV20-1	TRBJ2-1	TRBD2	CSASSASGSNEQFF	TGCAGTGCTAGTTCGGCTAGCGGGAGCAATGAGCAGTTCTTC
-	TRBV27	TRBJ2-3	-	CASTLARLAGNTDTQYF	TGTGCCAGCACCTTGGCGAGGCTAGCTGGCAACACAGATACGCAGTATTTT
-	TRBV7-2	TRBJ2-3	-	CASSVDQGTDTQYF	TGTGCCAGCAGCGTAGATCAGGGCACAGATACGCAGTATTTT
-	TRBV7-2	TRBJ2-7	-	CASSSGRVGNEQYF	TGTGCCAGCAGCTCAGGCAGGGTTGGCAATGAGCAGTACTTC
-	TRBV5-1	TRBJ2-1	-	CASVRGGSYNEQFF	TGCGCCAGCGTCAGGGGGGGGTCCTACAATGAGCAGTTCTTC
once	TRBV6-1	TRBJ2-5	-	CASSEAGRQWETQYF	TGTGCCAGCAGTGAAGCAGGTCGGCAATGGGAGACCCAGTACTTC
few	TRBV30	TRBJ1-5	-	CAWSTGGSASQPQHF	TGTGCCTGGAGCACGGGGGGTTCGGCATCCCAGCCCCAGCATTTT
-	TRBV20-1	TRBJ2-2	-	CSARDPQGLNTGELFF	TGCAGTGCTAGAGATCCCCAGGGACTGAACACCGGGGAGCTGTTTTTT